This TCR beta chain was profiled in a study of early T cells in non-severe SARS-CoV-2 infection. Unique molecular identifiers were added to individual cDNA molecules. TCRdb processed the 5' RACE reads anew with MiXCR; each CDR3 protein has one entry. The profile shows approximately 70,000 distinct CDR3 sequences, about an eighth of them singletons. This clonotype was recorded at least ten times. Trimming pared 2 bases from V and 1 base from J, leaving 5 bases between. Germline V gene lookup returns CDR1 MDHEN and CDR2 SYDVKM. The length of the CDR3 is 13 residues. The TCR originated in an adult who was a healthcare worker with PCR-confirmed SARS-CoV-2 infection or an uninfected control (not recorded which). The sequencing used whole blood, collected at baseline. The gene calls are TRBV28 and TRBJ1-1, with D unclear. The CDR3 sequence is CASSLVRNTEAFF. CDR3 nucleotides: TGTGCCAGCAGTTTAGTACGGAACACTGAAGCTTTCTTT. The full variable domain, rest sourced from reference TRBV28 and TRBJ1-1, is DVKVTQSSRYLVKRTGEKVFLECVQDMDHENMFWYRQDPGLGLRLIYFSYDVKMKEKGDIPEGYSVSREKKERFSLILESASTNQTSMYLCASSLVRNTEAFFGQGTRLTVV.